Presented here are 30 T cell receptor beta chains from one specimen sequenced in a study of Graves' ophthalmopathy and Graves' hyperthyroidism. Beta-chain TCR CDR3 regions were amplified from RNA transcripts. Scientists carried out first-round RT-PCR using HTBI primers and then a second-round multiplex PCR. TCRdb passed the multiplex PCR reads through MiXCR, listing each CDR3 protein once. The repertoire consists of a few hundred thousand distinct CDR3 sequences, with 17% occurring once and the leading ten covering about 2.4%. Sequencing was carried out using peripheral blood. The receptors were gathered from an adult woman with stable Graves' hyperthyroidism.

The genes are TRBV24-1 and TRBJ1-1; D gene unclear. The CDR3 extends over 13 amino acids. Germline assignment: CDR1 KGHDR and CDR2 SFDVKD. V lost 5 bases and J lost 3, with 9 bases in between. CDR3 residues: CATSGQDYTEAFF. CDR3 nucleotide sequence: TGTGCCACCAGTGGGCAGGATTACACTGAAGCTTTCTTT.

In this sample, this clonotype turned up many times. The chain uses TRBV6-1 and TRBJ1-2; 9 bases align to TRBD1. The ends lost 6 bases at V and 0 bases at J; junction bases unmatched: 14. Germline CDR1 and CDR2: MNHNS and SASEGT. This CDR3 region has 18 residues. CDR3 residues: CASREPPGQGIANYGYTF. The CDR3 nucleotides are TGTGCCAGCAGAGAACCCCCGGGACAGGGAATAGCTAACTATGGCTACACCTTC.

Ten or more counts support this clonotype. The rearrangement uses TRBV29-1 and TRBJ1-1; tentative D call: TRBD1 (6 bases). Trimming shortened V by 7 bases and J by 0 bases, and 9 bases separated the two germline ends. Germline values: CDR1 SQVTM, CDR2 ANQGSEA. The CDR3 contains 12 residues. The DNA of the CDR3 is TGCAGCGCGGGGACACTGAACACTGAAGCTTTCTTT. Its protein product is CSAGTLNTEAFF.

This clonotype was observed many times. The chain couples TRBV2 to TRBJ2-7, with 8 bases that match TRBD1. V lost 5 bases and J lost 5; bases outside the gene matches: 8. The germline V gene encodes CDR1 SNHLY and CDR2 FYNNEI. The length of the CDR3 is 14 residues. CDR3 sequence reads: CASSSSTQGDEQYF. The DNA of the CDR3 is TGTGCCAGCAGTTCCTCAACACAGGGGGACGAGCAGTACTTC.

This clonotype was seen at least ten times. Here the CDR3 reads CASRRQGNAETQYF. The CDR3 coding sequence is TGTGCCAGCAGGCGACAGGGCAATGCAGAGACCCAGTACTTC. The rearrangement links TRBV12-3 or TRBV12-4 to TRBJ2-5; 7 bases match TRBD1. The CDR3 length is 14 residues. Unmatched junction bases numbered 8, after V lost 6 bases and J lost 4 bases.

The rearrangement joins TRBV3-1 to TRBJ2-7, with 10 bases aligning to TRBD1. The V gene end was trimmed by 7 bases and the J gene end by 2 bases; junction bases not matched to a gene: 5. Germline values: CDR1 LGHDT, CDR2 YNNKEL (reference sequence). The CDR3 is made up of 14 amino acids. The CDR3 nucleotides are TGTGCCAGCACTCAGACAGGGGGCGCCTACGAGCAGTACTTC. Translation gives CASTQTGGAYEQYF.

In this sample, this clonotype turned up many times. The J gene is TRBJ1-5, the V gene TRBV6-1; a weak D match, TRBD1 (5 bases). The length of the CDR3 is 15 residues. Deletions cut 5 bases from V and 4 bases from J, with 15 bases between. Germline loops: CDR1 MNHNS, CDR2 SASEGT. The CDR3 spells CASSPLEGANQPQHF. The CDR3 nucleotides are TGTGCCAGCAGTCCCTTAGAAGGGGCAAATCAGCCCCAGCATTTT.

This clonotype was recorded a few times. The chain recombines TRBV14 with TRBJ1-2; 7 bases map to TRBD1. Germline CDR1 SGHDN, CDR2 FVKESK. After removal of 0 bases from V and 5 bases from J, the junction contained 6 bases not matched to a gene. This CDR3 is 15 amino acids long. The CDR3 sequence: CASSQDRTGYYGYTF. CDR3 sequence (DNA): TGTGCCAGCAGCCAAGATCGGACAGGATATTATGGCTACACCTTC.

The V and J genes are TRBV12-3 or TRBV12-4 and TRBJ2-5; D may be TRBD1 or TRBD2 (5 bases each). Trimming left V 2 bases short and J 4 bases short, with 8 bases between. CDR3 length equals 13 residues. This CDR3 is CASSLRGAETQYF. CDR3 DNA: TGTGCCAGCAGTTTACGGGGCGCAGAGACCCAGTACTTC.

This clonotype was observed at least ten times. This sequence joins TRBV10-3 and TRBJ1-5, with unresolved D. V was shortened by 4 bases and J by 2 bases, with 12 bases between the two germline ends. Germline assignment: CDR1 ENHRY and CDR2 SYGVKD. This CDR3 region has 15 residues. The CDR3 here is CAISVTGRGNQPQHF. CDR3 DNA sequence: TGTGCCATCAGTGTCACGGGTAGGGGCAATCAGCCCCAGCATTTT.

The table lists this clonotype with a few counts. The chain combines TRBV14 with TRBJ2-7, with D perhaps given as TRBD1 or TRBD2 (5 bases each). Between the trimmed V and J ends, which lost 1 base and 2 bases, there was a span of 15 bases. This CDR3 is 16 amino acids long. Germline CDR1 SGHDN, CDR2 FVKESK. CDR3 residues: CASSQGPRRGAYEQYF. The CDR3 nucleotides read TGTGCCAGCAGCCAAGGCCCCCGTAGGGGAGCCTACGAGCAGTACTTC. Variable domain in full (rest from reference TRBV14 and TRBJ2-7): EAGVTQFPSHSVIEKGQTVTLRCDPISGHDNLYWYRRVMGKEIKFLLHFVKESKQDESGMPNNRFLAERTGGTYSTLKVQPAELEDSGVYFCASSQGPRRGAYEQYFGPGTRLTVT.

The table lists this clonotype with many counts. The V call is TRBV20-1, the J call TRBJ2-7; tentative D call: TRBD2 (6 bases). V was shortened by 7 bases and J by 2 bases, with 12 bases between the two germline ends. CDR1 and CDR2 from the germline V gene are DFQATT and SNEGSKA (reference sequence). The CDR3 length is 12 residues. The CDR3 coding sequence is TGCAGTGGATGGACTACAACCTACGAGCAGTACTTC. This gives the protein CSGWTTTYEQYF.

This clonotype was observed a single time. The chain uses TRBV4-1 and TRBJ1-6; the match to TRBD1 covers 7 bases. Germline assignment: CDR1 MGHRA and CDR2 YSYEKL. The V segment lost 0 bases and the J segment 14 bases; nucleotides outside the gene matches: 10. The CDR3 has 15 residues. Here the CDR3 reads CASSQEGDRVTALHF. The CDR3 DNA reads TGCGCCAGCAGCCAAGAAGGAGACAGGGTTACAGCCCTCCACTTT.

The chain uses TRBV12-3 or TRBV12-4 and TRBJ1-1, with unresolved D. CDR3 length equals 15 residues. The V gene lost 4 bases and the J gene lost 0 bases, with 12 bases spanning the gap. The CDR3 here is CASSSGGFMNTEAFF. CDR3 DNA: TGTGCCAGCAGTTCAGGCGGCTTTATGAACACTGAAGCTTTCTTT.

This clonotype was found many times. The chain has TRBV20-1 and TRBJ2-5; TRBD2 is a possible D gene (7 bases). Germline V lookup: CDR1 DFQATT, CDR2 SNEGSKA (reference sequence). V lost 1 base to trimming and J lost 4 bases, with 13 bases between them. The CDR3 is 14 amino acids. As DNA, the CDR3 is TGCAGTGCTAGAGGAACAGGGAGGGTAGAGACCCAGTACTTC. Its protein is CSARGTGRVETQYF.

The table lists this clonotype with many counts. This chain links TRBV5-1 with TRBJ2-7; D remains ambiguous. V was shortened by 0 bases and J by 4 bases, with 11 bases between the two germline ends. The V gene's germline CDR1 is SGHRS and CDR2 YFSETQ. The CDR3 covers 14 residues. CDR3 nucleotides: TGCGCCAGCAGCTTGGAGTGGGCGCCGTACGAGCAGTACTTC. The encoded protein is CASSLEWAPYEQYF.

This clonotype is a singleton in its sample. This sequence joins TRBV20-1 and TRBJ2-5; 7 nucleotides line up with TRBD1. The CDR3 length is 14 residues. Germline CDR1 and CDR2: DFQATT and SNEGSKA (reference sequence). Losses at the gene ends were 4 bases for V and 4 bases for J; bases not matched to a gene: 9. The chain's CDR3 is CSAKKGARRETQYF. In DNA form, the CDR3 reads TGCAGTGCTAAAAAGGGGGCGAGGAGAGAGACCCAGTACTTC.

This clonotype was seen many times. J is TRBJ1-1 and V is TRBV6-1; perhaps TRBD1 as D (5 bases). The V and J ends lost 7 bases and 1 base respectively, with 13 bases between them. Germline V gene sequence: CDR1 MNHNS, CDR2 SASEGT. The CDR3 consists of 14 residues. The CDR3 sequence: CASTRDGRNTEAFF. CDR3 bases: TGTGCCAGCACCCGGGACGGAAGGAACACTGAAGCTTTCTTT.

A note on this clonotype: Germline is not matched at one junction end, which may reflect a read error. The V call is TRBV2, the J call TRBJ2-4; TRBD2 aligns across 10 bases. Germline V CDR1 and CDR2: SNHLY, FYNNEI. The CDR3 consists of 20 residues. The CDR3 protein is CASSERLGTSEGVSKNIKYF. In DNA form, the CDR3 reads TGTGCCAGCAGTGAAAGATTGGGGACTAGCGAAGGAGTATCCAAAAACATTAAGTACTTC.

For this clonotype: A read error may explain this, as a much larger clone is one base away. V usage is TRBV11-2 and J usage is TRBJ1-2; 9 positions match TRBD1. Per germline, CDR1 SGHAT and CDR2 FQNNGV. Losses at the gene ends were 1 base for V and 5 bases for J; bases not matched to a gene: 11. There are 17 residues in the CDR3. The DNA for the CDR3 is TGTGCCAGCAGCTTAGGGGTTTTGGGGACAGGGAAATATGGCTACACCTTC. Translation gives CASSLGVLGTGKYGYTF.

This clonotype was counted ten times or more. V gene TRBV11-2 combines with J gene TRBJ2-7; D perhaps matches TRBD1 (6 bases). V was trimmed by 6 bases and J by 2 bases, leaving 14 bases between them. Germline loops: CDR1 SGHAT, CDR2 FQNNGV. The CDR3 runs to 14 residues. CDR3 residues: CASRKNRDTYEQYF. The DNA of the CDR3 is TGTGCCAGCAGAAAAAACCGGGACACCTACGAGCAGTACTTC.

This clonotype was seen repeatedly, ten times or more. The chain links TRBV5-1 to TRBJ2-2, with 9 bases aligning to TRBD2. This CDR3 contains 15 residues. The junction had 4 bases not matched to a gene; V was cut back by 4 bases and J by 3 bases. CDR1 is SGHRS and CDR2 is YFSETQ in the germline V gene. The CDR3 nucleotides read TGCGCCAGCAGCGTTTTAGCGGGAGACACCGGGGAGCTGTTTTTT. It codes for CASSVLAGDTGELFF.

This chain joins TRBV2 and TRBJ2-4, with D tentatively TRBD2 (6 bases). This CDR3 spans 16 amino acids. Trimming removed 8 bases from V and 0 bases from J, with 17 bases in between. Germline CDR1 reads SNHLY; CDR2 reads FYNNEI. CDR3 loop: CASGAGAGKAKNIQYF. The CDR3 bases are TGTGCCAGCGGAGCGGGCGCGGGGAAAGCCAAAAACATTCAGTACTTC. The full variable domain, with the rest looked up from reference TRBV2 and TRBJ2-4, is EPEVTQTPSHQVTQMGQEVILRCVPISNHLYFYWYRQILGQKVEFLVSFYNNEISEKSEIFDDQFSVERPDGSNFTLKIRSTKLEDSAMYFCASGAGAGKAKNIQYFGAGTRLSVL.

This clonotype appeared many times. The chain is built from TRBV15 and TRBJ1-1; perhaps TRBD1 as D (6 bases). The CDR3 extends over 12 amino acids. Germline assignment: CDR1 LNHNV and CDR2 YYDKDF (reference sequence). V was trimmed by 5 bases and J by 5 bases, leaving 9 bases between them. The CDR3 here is CATSQGRTEAFF. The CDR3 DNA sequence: TGTGCCACCAGCCAGGGGCGGACTGAAGCTTTCTTT.

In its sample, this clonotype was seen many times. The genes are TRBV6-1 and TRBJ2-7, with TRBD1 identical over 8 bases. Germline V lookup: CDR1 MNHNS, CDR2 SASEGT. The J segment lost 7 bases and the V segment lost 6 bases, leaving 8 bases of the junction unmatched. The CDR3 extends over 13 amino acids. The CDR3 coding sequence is TGTGCCAGCAGCCCCCAGGGGGCAAAAGAGCAGTACTTC. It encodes CASSPQGAKEQYF.

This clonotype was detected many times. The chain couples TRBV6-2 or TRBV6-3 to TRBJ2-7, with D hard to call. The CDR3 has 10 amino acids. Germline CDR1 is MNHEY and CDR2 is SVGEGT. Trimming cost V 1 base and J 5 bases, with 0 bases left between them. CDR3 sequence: CASSYYEQYF. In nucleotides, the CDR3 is TGTGCCAGCAGTTACTACGAGCAGTACTTC.

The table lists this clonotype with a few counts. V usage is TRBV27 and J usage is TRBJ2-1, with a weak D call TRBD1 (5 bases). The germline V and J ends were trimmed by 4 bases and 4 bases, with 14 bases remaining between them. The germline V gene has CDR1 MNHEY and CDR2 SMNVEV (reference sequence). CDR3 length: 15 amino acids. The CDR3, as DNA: TGTGCCAGCAGTTCTGGCAGGGCTCTTTACAATGAGCAGTTCTTC. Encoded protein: CASSSGRALYNEQFF.

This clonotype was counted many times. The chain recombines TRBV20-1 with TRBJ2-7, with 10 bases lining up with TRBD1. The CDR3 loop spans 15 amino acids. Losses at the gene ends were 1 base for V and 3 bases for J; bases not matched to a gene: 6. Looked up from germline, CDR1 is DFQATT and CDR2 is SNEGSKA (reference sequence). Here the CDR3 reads CSARGMGQGSYEQYF. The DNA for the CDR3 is TGCAGTGCTAGAGGAATGGGACAGGGGAGCTACGAGCAGTACTTC.

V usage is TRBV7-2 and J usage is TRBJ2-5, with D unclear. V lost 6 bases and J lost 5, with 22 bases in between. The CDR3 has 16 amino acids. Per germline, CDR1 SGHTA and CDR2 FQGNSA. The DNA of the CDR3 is TGTGCCAGCAGTTTGGGCTTTAGAGACGTTGGGGAGACCCAGTACTTC. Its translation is CASSLGFRDVGETQYF.

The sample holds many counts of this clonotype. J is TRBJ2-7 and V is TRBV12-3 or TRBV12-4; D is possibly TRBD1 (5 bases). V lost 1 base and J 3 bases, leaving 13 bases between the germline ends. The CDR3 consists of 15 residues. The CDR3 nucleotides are TGTGCCAGCAGTTTAGATCAGGGTAACCGCTACGAGCAGTACTTC. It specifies CASSLDQGNRYEQYF.